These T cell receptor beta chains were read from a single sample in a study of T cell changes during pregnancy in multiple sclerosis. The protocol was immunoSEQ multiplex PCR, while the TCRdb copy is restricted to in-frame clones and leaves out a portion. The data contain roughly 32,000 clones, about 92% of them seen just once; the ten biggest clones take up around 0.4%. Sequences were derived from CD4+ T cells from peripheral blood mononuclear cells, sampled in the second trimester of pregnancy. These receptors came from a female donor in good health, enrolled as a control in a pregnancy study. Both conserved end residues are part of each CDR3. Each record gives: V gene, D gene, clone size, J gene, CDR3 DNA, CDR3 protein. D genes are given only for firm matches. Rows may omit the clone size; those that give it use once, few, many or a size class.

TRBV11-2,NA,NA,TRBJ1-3,TGTGCCAGCAGCTTAGATCCGGCAGGGGCGGGAAACACCATATATTTT,CASSLDPAGAGNTIYF
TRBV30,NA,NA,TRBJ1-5,TGTGCCTGGAGTAAGACGACCGGGGTCGATCAGCCCCAGCATTTT,CAWSKTTGVDQPQHF
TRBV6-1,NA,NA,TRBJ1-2,TGTGCCAGCAGTGAAGAAGGGGGGGGGTGGTATGGCTACACCTTC,CASSEEGGGWYGYTF
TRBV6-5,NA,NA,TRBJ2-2,TGTGCCAGCAGGAGGAACACCGGGGAGCTGTTTTTT,CASRRNTGELFF
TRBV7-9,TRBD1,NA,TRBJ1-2,TGTGCCAGCAGCTTAGTTTTAGGACAGGGAAATGGCTACACCTTC,CASSLVLGQGNGYTF
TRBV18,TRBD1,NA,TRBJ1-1,TGTGCCAGCTCATGGGGCGACAGGGGCACTGAAGCTTTCTTT,CASSWGDRGTEAFF
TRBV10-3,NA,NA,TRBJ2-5,TGTGCCATCAGTGAGTCCCCCGGGGAGACCCAGTACTTC,CAISESPGETQYF
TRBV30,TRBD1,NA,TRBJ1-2,TGTGCCTGGATCAGACCGGGACAGGAGCCCTATGGCTACACCTTC,CAWIRPGQEPYGYTF
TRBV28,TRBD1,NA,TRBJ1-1,TGTGCCACCAACAGGGGGACCACTGAAGCTTTCTTT,CATNRGTTEAFF
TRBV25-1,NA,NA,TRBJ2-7,TGTGCCAGTATTGGAGGGGGCGAGTACGACGAGCAGTACTTC,CASIGGGEYDEQYF
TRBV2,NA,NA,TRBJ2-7,TGTGCCAGCAGTGTTGGCGGGACCTACGAGCAGTACTTC,CASSVGGTYEQYF
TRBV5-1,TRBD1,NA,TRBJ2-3,TGCGCCAGCAGCCGACAGGGGGAGCAGGGTACAGATACGCAGTATTTT,CASSRQGEQGTDTQYF
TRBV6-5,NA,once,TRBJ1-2,TGTGCCAGCAGACCGCCGGGGGAAGGCTATGGCTACACCTTC,CASRPPGEGYGYTF
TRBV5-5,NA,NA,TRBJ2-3,TGTGCCAGCCTGAAAAGGGGATTAGGAGATACGCAGTATTTT,CASLKRGLGDTQYF
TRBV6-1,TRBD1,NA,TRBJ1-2,TGTGCCAGCAGTGATAACAGGGGTAACTATGGCTACACCTTC,CASSDNRGNYGYTF
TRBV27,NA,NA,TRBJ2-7,TGTGCCAGCAGTCTCTTGAGGGGGTACGAGCAGTACTTC,CASSLLRGYEQYF
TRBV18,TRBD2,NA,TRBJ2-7,TGTGCCAGCTCACCACCGACGCTAGCGGGAGGGGGAGAGCAGTACTTC,CASSPPTLAGGGEQYF
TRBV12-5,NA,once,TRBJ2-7,TGTGCTAGTGGCCCCCCCGGTTGGGGACACGGGCAGTACTTC,CASGPPGWGHGQYF
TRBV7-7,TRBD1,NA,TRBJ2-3,TGTGCCAGCAGCCGTCTAACTACAGGGGCCCGCACAGATACGCAGTATTTT,CASSRLTTGARTDTQYF
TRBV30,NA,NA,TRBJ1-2,TGTGCCTGGAGTCGCAGGTCTGGCTACACCTTC,CAWSRRSGYTF
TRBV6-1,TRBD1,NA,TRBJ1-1,TGTGCCAGCAGTGAACAGGGGGCTACGGGGTGGACTGAAGCTTTCTTT,CASSEQGATGWTEAFF
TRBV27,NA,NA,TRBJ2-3,TGTGCCAGCGGGGCCCGTCCCAGCACAGATACGCAGTATTTT,CASGARPSTDTQYF
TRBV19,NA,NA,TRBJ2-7,TGTGCCAGTAGTTCCCCTCCGGGACACTCGATCTACGAGCAGTACTTC,CASSSPPGHSIYEQYF
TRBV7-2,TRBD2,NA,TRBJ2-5,TGTGCCAGCAGCTCCGGACTAGCCCTAGGGACCCAGTACTTC,CASSSGLALGTQYF
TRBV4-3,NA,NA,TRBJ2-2,TGCGCCAGCAGCCGGGTTTTGGGCACGATCCGGGAGCTGTTTTTT,CASSRVLGTIRELFF
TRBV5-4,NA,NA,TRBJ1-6,TGTGCCAGCAGCTTGGGCCAGGGTAGTTCACCCCTCCACTTT,CASSLGQGSSPLHF
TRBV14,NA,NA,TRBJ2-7,TGTGCCAGCAGCCAAGGACAGGTTTCCGAGCAGTACTTC,CASSQGQVSEQYF
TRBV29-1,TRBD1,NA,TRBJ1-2,TGCAGCGTCCCGGGACAGGAGGTTTGGAGCGGCTACACCTTC,CSVPGQEVWSGYTF
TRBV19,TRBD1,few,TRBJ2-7,TGTGCCAGTAGCCCAGACAGGGGTCGAAACTACGAGCAGTACTTC,CASSPDRGRNYEQYF
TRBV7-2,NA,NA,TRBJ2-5,TGTGCCAGCAGCTTAGCGTTTTTAGGAGGGCAAGAGACCCAGTACTTC,CASSLAFLGGQETQYF
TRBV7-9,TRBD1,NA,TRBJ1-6,TGTGCCAGCAGCAGGATAGGGGGGACAGGGGATTCACCCCTCCACTTT,CASSRIGGTGDSPLHF
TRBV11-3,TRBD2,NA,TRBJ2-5,TGTGCCAGCAGCTTACGGGCTAGCGGGGGGGGTCAAGAGACCCAGTACTTC,CASSLRASGGGQETQYF
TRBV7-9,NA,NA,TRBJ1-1,TGTGCCAGCAGCTTTTCGGACACTGAAGCTTTCTTT,CASSFSDTEAFF
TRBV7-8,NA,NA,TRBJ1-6,TGTGCCAGCAGCTTAGGAAACCTGCCGGATTCACCCCTCCACTTT,CASSLGNLPDSPLHF
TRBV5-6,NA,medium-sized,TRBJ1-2,TGTGCCAGCAGCTTCCAGGGACACCCTGGGAGTGGCTACACCTTC,CASSFQGHPGSGYTF
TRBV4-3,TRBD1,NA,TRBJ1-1,TGCGCCAGCAGCCGATGGACAGGGGGGACTGAAGCTTTCTTT,CASSRWTGGTEAFF
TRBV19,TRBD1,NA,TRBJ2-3,TGTGCCAGTAGTACCAGACAGGGGAGAACAGATACGCAGTATTTT,CASSTRQGRTDTQYF
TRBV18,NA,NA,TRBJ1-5,TGTGCCAGCTCACCACAGGCGACAGGCTACAATCAGCCCCAGCATTTT,CASSPQATGYNQPQHF
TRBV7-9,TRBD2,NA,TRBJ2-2,TGTGCCAGCAGCTCGAGACTAGCGGGAGCTAACACCGGGGAGCTGTTTTTT,CASSSRLAGANTGELFF
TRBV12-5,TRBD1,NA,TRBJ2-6,TGTGCTAGTGGTTCCCCGGGGGACAGGGGCTACTCTGGGGCCAACGTCCTGACTTTC,CASGSPGDRGYSGANVLTF
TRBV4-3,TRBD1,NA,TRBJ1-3,TGCGCCAGCAGCCAAGGCACAGGGGCCGGCTCTGGAAACACCATATATTTT,CASSQGTGAGSGNTIYF
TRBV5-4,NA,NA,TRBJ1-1,TGTGCCAGCACCCTCGACAGCGATCACACTGAAGCTTTCTTT,CASTLDSDHTEAFF
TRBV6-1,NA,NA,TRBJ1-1,TGTGCCAGCAGTGAAGGTAGATTTAACACTGAAGCTTTCTTT,CASSEGRFNTEAFF
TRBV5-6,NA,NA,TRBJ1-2,TGTGCCAGCAGCTCACAGGCTGCAGGAGGCTACACCTTC,CASSSQAAGGYTF
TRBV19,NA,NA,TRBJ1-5,TGTGCCAGTAGTATGGGTCAGGTTTATAGCAATCAGCCCCAGCATTTT,CASSMGQVYSNQPQHF
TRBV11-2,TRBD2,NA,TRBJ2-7,TGTGCCAGCAGCCGGACTAGCGGGAGTATTGAGTACTTC,CASSRTSGSIEYF
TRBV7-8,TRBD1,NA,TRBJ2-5,TGTGCCAGCAGCCTTCGGACAGGGGGCGGTGAGACCCAGTACTTC,CASSLRTGGGETQYF
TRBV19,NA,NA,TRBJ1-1,TGTGCCAGTAGTCGGGGAGGACCGGCGGGCACTGAAGCTTTCTTT,CASSRGGPAGTEAFF
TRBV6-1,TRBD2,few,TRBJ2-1,TGTGCCAGCAGTCCCGGGACTAGCGGTTACAATGAGCAGTTCTTC,CASSPGTSGYNEQFF
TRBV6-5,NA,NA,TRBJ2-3,TGTGCCAGCAGTTATGGCAGGGAAACAGATACGCAGTATTTT,CASSYGRETDTQYF
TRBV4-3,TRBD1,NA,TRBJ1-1,TGCGCCAGCAGCCAAGACAGGGGGCGAGTTACTGAAGCTTTCTTT,CASSQDRGRVTEAFF
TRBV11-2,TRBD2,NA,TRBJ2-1,TGTGCCAGCAGCCACTATAGCGGGGGGCCCTACAATGAGCAGTTCTTC,CASSHYSGGPYNEQFF
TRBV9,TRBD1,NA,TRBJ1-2,TGTGCCAGCTATCGGGTAGGGACAGGGGCCGATGGCTACACCTTC,CASYRVGTGADGYTF
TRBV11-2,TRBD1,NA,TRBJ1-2,TGTGCCAGCAGCTTAGATCTCGGACAGGCTCAGCGGGGCTACACCTTC,CASSLDLGQAQRGYTF
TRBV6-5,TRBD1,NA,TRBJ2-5,TGTGCCAGCAGTTACTCCCGGACAGGGGGAGAGACCCAGTACTTC,CASSYSRTGGETQYF